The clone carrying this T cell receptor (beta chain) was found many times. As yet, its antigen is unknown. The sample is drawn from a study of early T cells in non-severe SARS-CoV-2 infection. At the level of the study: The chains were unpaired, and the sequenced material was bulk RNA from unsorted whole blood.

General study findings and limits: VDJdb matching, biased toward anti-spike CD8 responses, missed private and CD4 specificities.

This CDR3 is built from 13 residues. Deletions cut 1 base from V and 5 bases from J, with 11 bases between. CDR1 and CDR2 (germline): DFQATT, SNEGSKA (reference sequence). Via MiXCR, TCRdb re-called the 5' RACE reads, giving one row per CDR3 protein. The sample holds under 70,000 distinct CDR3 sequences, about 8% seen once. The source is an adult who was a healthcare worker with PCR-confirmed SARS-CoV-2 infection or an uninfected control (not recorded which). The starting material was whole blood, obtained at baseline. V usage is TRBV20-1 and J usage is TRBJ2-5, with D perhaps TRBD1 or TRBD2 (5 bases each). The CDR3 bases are TGCAGTGCTAGAGGGGGACCTAAGGAGACCCAGTACTTC. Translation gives CSARGGPKETQYF.